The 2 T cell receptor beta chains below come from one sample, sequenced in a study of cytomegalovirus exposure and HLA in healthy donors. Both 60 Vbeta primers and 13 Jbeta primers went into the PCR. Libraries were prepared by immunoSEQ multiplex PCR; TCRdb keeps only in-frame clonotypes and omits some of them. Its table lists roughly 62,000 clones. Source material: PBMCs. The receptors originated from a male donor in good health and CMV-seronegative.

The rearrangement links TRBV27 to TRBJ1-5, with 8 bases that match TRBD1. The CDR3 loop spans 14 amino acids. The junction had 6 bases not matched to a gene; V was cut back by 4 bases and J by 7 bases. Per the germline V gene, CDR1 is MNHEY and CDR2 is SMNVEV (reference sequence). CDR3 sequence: CASSWAGGGQPQHF. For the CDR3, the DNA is TGTGCCAGCAGTTGGGCAGGGGGCGGCCAGCCCCAGCATTTT.

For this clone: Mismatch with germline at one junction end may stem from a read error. This CDR3 is CASSREREITEDFF. The CDR3 DNA reads as TGCGCCAGTAGCCGGGAAAGGGAGATTACTGAAGATTTCTTT. V usage is TRBV5-1 and J usage is TRBJ1-1; D gene unclear. Germline CDR1 and CDR2: SGHRS and YFSETQ. The CDR3 has 14 residues.